The clone carrying this TCR beta chain was counted between two and nine times. The antigen remains undetermined. The source of the sample is a study of CD8 T cells in ankylosing spondylitis. Study-level findings and limits: There was a TCR beta motif, made of several highly homologous variants, that appeared characteristic of ankylosing spondylitis blood. Disease-associated clones were CD8+ and fairly uncommon in peripheral blood.

Each CDR3 protein gets one entry after TCRdb re-called the 5' RACE reads with MiXCR. Of approximately 350,000 distinct CDR3 sequences in the sample, over 12% were seen once. CDR3 length equals 14 residues. V lost 8 bases to trimming and J lost 6 bases, with 19 bases between them. The sample taken for sequencing was blood, either unsorted or a sorted T cell fraction (not recorded which). The V call is TRBV12-3 or TRBV12-4, the J call TRBJ1-1, with D uncertain. This TCR was sampled from a male donor with ankylosing spondylitis or in good health (not recorded which). The CDR3 sequence: CASGSTGGSAEAFF. CDR3 coding DNA: TGTGCCAGCGGATCGACTGGCGGCAGCGCTGAAGCTTTCTTT.